This T cell receptor (beta chain) derives from a study of STAT3 mutations in large granular lymphocyte leukemia. The study's findings and limits: At least one immunodominant TCR beta clonotype appeared in every T-cell large granular lymphocyte leukemia patient.

As concerns this clone: Its antigen is undetermined.

Clones were read by immunoSEQ multiplex PCR, and TCRdb kept only the in-frame ones, dropping some. The data contain 5,600 or so clones, about 70% of them seen just once; the ten biggest clones take up roughly 43%. The CDR3 consists of 14 residues. Per the germline V gene, CDR1 is GTSNPN and CDR2 is SVGIG (reference sequence). The ends were cut back, 3 bases at V and 6 bases at J, with 17 bases in the middle. The specimen sequenced was PBMCs. The sequence derives from a human donor with T large granular lymphocyte leukemia. Some clones in this sample may be carry-over from other donors' samples. The gene calls are TRBV30 and TRBJ1-2, with D perhaps matching TRBD1 (6 bases). The DNA for the CDR3 is TGTGCCTGGAGCAGTTTGACAGGCTCAGATGGCTACACCTTC. It yields the protein CAWSSLTGSDGYTF.